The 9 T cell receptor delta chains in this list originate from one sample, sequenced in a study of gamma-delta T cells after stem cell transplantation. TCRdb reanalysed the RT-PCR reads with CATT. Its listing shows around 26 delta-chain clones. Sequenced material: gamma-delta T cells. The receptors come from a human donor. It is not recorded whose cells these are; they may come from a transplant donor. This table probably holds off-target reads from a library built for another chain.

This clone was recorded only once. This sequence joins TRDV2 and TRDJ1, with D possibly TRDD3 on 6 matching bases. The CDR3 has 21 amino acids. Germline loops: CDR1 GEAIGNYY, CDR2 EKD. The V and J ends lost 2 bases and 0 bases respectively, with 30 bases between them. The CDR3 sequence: CACDMVSSNLDGGLYTDKLIF. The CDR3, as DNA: TGTGCCTGTGACATGGTGTCGTCCAATCTGGATGGGGGCTTGTACACCGATAAACTCATCTTT.

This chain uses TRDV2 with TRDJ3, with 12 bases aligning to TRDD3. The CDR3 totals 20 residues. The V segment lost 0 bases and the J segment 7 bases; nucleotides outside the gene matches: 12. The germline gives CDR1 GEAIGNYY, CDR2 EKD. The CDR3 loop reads CACDTADLGDTHKDTRQMFF. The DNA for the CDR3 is TGTGCCTGTGACACCGCAGACCTGGGGGATACGCATAAAGACACCCGACAGATGTTTTTC.

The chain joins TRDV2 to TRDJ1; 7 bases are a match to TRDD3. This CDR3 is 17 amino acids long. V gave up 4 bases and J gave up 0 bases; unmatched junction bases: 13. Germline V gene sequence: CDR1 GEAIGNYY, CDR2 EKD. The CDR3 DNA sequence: TGTGCCTGTGATCCCATCACTGGGGCAAGGTACACCGATAAACTCATCTTT. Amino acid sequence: CACDPITGARYTDKLIF.

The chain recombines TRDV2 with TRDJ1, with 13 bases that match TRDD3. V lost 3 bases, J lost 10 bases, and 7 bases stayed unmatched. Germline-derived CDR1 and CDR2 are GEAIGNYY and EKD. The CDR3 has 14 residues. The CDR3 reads CACDRILGDTALIF. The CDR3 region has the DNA TGTGCCTGTGACCGAATACTGGGGGATACGGCACTCATCTTT.

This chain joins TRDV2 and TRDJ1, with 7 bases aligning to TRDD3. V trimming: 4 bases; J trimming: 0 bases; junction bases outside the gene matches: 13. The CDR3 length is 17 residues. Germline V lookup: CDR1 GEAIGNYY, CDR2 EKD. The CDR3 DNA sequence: TGTGCCTGTGAGCCCATCACTGGGGCAAGGTACACCGATAAACTCATCTTT. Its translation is CACEPITGARYTDKLIF.

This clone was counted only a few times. This CDR3 is CACDTLSRGRTDKLIF. In nucleotides, the CDR3 is TGTGCCTGTGACACCTTAAGCCGGGGTCGCACCGATAAACTCATCTTT. The chain combines TRDV2 with TRDJ1; D is unclear. The CDR3 contains 16 residues. Germline CDR1 and CDR2: GEAIGNYY and EKD. V lost 0 bases and J lost 1, with 14 bases in between.

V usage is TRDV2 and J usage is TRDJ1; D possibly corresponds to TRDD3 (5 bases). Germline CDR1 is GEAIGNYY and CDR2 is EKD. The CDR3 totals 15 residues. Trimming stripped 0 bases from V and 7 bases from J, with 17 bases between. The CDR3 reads CACDTGEPPPVKLIF. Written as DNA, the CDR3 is TGTGCCTGTGACACCGGGGAACCCCCTCCTGTTAAACTCATCTTT.

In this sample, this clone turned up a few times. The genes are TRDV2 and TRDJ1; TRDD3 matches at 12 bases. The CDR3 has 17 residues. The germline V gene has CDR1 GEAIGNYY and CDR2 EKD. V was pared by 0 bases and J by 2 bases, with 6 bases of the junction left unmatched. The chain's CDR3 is CACDTVSGGYATDKLIF. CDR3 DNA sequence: TGTGCCTGTGACACCGTCTCTGGGGGATACGCGACCGATAAACTCATCTTT.

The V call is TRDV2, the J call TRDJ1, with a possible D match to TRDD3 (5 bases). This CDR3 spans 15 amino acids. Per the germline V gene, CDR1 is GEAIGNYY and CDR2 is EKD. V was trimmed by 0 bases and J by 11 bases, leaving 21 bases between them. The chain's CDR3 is CACDTGEPPPVNLIF. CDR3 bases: TGTGCCTGTGACACCGGGGAACCCCCTCCTGTTAACCTCATCTTT.